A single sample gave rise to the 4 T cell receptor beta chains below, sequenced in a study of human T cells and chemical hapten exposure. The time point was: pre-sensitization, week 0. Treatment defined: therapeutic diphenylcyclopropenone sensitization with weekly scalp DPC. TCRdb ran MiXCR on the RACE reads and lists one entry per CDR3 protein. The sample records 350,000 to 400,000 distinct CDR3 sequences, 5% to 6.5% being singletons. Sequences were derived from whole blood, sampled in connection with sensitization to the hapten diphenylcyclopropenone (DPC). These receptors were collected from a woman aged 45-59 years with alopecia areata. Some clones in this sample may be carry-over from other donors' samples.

CDR3 sequence (DNA): TGTGCCAGCAGCTCGGGCCGGCGGGGCGAGCAGTACTTC. This gives the protein CASSSGRRGEQYF. The genes are TRBV7-2 and TRBJ2-7; tentative D call: TRBD2 (6 bases). Germline CDR1 SGHTA, CDR2 FQGNSA. Trimming shortened V by 4 bases and J by 6 bases, and 13 bases separated the two germline ends. This CDR3 is built from 13 residues.

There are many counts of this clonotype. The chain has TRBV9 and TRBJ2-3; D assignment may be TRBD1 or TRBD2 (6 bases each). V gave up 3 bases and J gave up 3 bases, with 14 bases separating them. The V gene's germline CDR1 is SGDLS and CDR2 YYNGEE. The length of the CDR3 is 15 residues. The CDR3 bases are TGTGCCAGCAGCGGGACGGGGGCCGCGACAGATACGCAGTATTTT. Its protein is CASSGTGAATDTQYF.

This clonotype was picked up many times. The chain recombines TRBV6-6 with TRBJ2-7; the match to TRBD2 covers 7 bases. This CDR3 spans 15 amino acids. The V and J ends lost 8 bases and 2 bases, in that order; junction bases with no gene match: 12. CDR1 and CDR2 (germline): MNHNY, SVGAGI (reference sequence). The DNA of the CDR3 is TGTGCCAGCTTATTCGGGCCTAGCGGCCCCTACGAGCAGTACTTC. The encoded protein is CASLFGPSGPYEQYF.

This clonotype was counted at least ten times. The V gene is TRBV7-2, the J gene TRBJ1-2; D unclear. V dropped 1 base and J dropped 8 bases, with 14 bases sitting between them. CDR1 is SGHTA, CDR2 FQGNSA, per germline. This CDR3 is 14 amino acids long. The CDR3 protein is CASSLGQAPKGYTF. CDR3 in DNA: TGTGCCAGCAGCTTAGGGCAGGCCCCAAAAGGCTACACCTTC. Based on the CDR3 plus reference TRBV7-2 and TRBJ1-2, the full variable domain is GAGVSQSPSNKVTEKGKDVELRCDPISGHTALYWYRQSLGQGLEFLIYFQGNSAPDKSGLPSDRFSAERTGGSVSTLTIQRTQQEDSAVYLCASSLGQAPKGYTFGSGTRLTVV.